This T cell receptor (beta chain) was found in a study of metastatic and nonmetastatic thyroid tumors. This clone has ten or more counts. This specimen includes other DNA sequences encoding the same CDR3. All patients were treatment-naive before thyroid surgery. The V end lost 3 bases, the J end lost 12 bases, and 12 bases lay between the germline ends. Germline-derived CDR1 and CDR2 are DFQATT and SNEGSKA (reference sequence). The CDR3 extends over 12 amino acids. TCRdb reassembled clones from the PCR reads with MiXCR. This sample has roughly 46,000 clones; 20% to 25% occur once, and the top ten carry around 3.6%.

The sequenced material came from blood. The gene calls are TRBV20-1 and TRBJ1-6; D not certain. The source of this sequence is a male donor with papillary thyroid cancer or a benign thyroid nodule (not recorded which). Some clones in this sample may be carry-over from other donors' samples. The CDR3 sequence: CSARDQTGPLHF. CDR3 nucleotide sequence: TGCAGTGCTAGGGATCAGACCGGACCCCTCCACTTT.